This TCR beta chain was recovered during a study of vaccination and CD4 T cells after COVID-19. Treatment in this sample: roughly ten-day PBMC culture with coronavirus spike peptide pools or control peptides (ViraFEST assay). Replacement of half the medium with fresh IL-2 medium took place on days 3 and 7. Judged by abundance, this clonotype is medium-sized. No antigen is known for it. This CDR3 spans 12 amino acids. Per germline, CDR1 WSHSY and CDR2 SAAADI. V gave up 9 bases and J gave up 3 bases, with 11 bases separating them. Cultured CD4+ T-cell DNA underwent Oncomine TCR Beta short-read sequencing. TCRdb analysed the PCR reads with MiXCR anew, one entry per CDR3 protein. This sample yields about 20,000 distinct CDR3 sequences, of which around 45% are seen a single time; roughly 13% belongs to the top ten.

This receptor was identified in a human donor who had recovered from COVID-19. The sequencing sample was made of CD4+ T cells from blood, cultured in vitro. This chain joins TRBV10-2 and TRBJ1-2; D unclear. In nucleotides, the CDR3 is TGCGCCAGTAAAGCGGGCGACTATGGCTACACCTTC. Its protein product is CASKAGDYGYTF.